This TCR beta chain was documented in a study of blood T cell repertoires in COVID-19. Per the original data handling: Scientists estimated how many nucleated cells there were by amplifying reference gene primers. Method: immunoSEQ multiplex PCR; TCRdb's copy keeps in-frame clones and lacks some. Clone size and V and J calls were adopted from that table, with D and trimming inferred from the DNA. The sample records roughly 100,000 clones, about four fifths being singletons. Trimming shortened V by 1 base and J by 6 bases, and 19 bases separated the two germline ends. The CDR3 contains 16 residues. CDR1 SGHDT and CDR2 YYEEEE come from the germline V gene. In its sample, this clone was seen once.

The sample was peripheral blood. This sequence originates from a woman over 75 with active or convalescent COVID-19. V gene TRBV5-6 combines with J gene TRBJ1-1; D possibly corresponds to TRBD1 (6 bases). CDR3: CASSLQLQGPWAEAFF. Here the CDR3 DNA reads TGTGCCAGCAGCTTGCAGTTGCAGGGGCCCTGGGCTGAAGCTTTCTTT. The variable domain in full, with the rest retrieved from reference TRBV5-6 and TRBJ1-1, is DAGVTQSPTHLIKTRGQQVTLRCSPKSGHDTVSWYQQALGQGPQFIFQYYEEEERQRGNFPDRFSGHQFPNYSSELNVNALLLGDSALYLCASSLQLQGPWAEAFFGQGTRLTVV.